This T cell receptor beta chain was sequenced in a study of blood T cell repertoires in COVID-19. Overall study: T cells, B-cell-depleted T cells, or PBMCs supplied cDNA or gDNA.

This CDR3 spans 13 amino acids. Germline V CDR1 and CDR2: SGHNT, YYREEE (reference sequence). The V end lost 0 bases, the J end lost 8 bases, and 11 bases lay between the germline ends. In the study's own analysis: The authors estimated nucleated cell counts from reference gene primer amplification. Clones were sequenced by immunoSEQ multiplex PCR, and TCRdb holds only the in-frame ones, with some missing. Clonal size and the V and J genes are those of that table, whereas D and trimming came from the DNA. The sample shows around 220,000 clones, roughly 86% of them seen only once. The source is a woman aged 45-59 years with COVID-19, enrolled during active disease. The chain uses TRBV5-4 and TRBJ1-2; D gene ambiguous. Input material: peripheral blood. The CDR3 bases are TGTGCCAGCAGCTTGGAACAGCTCGACGGCTACACCTTC. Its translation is CASSLEQLDGYTF.